The table lists the clone carrying this T cell receptor (beta chain) with many counts. The antigen is not known. If patients had other autoimmune diseases, uncontrolled infections, pregnancy or lactation, they were excluded. The V end lost 6 bases, the J end lost 1 base, and 9 bases lay between the germline ends. The CDR3 runs 13 residues. Germline assignment: CDR1 ENHRY and CDR2 SYGVKD. This sample is part of a study of Graves' ophthalmopathy and Graves' hyperthyroidism. The authors amplified TCR beta CDR3 regions from RNA transcripts. In the first round, RT-PCR was carried out with HTBI primers, and a multiplex PCR formed the second round. One entry per CDR3 protein results from TCRdb running MiXCR on the multiplex PCR reads. The sample has about 380,000 distinct CDR3 sequences, 15% seen once; the top ten hold 5.5% to 8%. Study-level points and caveats: Most expanded thyroid clonotypes above 0.001 frequency also appeared in blood.

The TCR sequence derives from a woman under 30 with stable Graves' hyperthyroidism. The V call is TRBV10-3, the J call TRBJ1-1; unclear D gene. The sequencing input was peripheral blood. CDR3 coding DNA: TGTGCCATCAGCCGGGCAACGAACACTGAAGCTTTCTTT. It codes for CAISRATNTEAFF.